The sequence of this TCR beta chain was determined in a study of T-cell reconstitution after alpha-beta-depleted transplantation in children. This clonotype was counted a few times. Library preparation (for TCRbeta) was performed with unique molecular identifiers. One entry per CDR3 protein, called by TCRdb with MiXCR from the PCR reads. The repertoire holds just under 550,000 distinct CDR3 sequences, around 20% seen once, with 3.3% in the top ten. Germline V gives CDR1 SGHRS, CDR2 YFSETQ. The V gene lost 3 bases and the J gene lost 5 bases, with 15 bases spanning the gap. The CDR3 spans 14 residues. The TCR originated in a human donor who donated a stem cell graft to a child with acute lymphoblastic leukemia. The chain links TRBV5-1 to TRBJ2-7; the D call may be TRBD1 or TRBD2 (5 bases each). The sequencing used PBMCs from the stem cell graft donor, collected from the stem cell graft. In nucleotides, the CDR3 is TGCGCCAGCAGCTGGATGACGGGGACGGACGAGCAGTACTTC. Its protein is CASSWMTGTDEQYF.